The table lists the clone carrying this TCR beta chain with many counts. As yet, its antigen is unknown. Patients aged 18 to 65 had newly diagnosed hyperthyroidism that had lasted under 2 months. PBMCs were derived from about 10 ml fresh peripheral blood. TCR beta CDR3 regions were amplified from RNA. The HTBI primer set served for first-round RT-PCR of the TCR CDR3. TCRdb called the multiplex PCR reads again in MiXCR, with one record for every CDR3 protein. Of around 450,000 distinct CDR3 sequences detected, roughly 13% appear once; the ten largest clones hold 5.3%. CDR1 and CDR2 (germline): MDHEN, SYDVKM. V dropped 8 bases and J dropped 0 bases, with 6 bases sitting between them. The CDR3 has 12 amino acids. The data derive from a study of T cells in Graves' hyperthyroidism and ophthalmopathy. Whole-study context: Peripheral blood samples were taken at initial diagnosis, prior to any treatment.

The study's findings and limits: Within blood appeared most thyroid clonotypes that had expanded above 0.001.

The sample consisted of blood. The chain recombines TRBV28 with TRBJ2-3; no clear D gene. This TCR came from a woman aged 18-30 years with Graves' hyperthyroidism. The CDR3 region has the DNA TGTGCCAGCCAACACAGCACAGATACGCAGTATTTT. It yields the protein CASQHSTDTQYF.